These 23 T cell receptor beta chains were all obtained from the same sample, sequenced in a study of CXCR3-negative and CXCR3-positive naive CD8 T cells. With UMI labels, 5' RACE was used to prepare the TRB cDNA libraries. TCRdb reanalyzed the 5' RACE reads and collapses them to one entry per CDR3 protein, without DNA. The table counts approximately 49,000 distinct CDR3 sequences; roughly 15% lies in the top ten. Sequenced input: memory CD8+ T cells from blood. The receptors here all came from a human donor in good health. Some clones in this sample may be carry-over from other donors' samples.

The J gene is TRBJ2-1, the V gene TRBV6-4; there is no DNA to check the TCRdb D call of TRBD1. Germline assignment: CDR1 MRHNA and CDR2 SNTAGT. The CDR3 totals 15 residues. CDR3 sequence: CASSDSGGAGDEQFF.

This clonotype is labeled medium-sized based on frequency. The chain couples TRBV6-4 to TRBJ2-1; the TCRdb D gene call, TRBD1, has no DNA to confirm it. This CDR3 has 15 amino acids. Germline CDR1 is MRHNA and CDR2 is SNTAGT. This chain's CDR3 is CASSALGGSYNEQFF.

The chain couples TRBV29-1 to TRBJ2-7. Germline V CDR1 and CDR2: SQVTM, ANQGSEA. There are 13 residues in the CDR3. The CDR3 region is CSVLTDRSYEQYF.

V is TRBV20-1 and J is TRBJ2-1; the D call from TCRdb, TRBD1, cannot be confirmed without DNA. CDR3 length equals 14 residues. Germline CDR1 is DFQATT and CDR2 is SNEGSKA (reference sequence). CDR3 protein: CSAGLISQSNEQFF.

The chain employs TRBV14 and TRBJ2-7; TCRdb gives TRBD1 as the D gene, but with no DNA this cannot be confirmed. CDR1 and CDR2 from the germline V gene are SGHDN and FVKESK. The CDR3 sequence is 15 residues long. The CDR3 spells CASSRERGPSYEQYF.

The chain is built from TRBV11-3 and TRBJ2-1; TCRdb names TRBD2, which stays unverified in the absence of DNA. Germline assignment: CDR1 SGHNT and CDR2 YENEEA. This CDR3 is built from 14 residues. CDR3 sequence reads: CASSLDGTRNEQFF.

The rearrangement joins TRBV19 to TRBJ2-3; the TRBD1 assignment by TCRdb is unverifiable without DNA. The CDR3 consists of 13 residues. CDR1 and CDR2 from the germline V gene are LNHDA and SQIVND (reference sequence). The chain's CDR3 is CASSGPRADTQYF.

This chain joins TRBV7-2 and TRBJ2-1. Germline V gene lookup returns CDR1 SGHTA and CDR2 FQGNSA. The length of the CDR3 is 12 residues. Here the CDR3 reads CASSLQYNEQFF. The whole variable domain, remainder taken from reference TRBV7-2 and TRBJ2-1, is GAGVSQSPSNKVTEKGKDVELRCDPISGHTALYWYRQSLGQGLEFLIYFQGNSAPDKSGLPSDRFSAERTGGSVSTLTIQRTQQEDSAVYLCASSLQYNEQFFGPGTRLTVL.

The chain uses TRBV29-1 and TRBJ1-1. The length of the CDR3 is 12 residues. Germline assignment: CDR1 SQVTM and CDR2 ANQGSEA. The CDR3 region is CSVGAQNTEAFF. The variable domain in full, with the rest retrieved from reference TRBV29-1 and TRBJ1-1, is SAVISQKPSRDICQRGTSLTIQCQVDSQVTMMFWYRQQPGQSLTLIATANQGSEATYESGFVIDKFPISRPNLTFSTLTVSNMSPEDSSIYLCSVGAQNTEAFFGQGTRLTVV.

The rearrangement joins TRBV3-1 to TRBJ2-5; the TCRdb call, TRBD1, lacks DNA for checking. The CDR3 has 16 amino acids. The germline V gene has CDR1 LGHDT and CDR2 YNNKEL (reference sequence). The CDR3 reads CASTRDRALLQETQYF.

This rearrangement joins TRBV7-9 to TRBJ2-7; TCRdb's D gene call, TRBD1, goes unchecked for lack of DNA. This CDR3 contains 15 residues. Germline V lookup: CDR1 SEHNR, CDR2 FQNEAQ (reference sequence). CDR3 protein: CASSVGQGSSYEQYF.

The rearrangement uses TRBV28 and TRBJ1-3. CDR3 length: 16 residues. The germline CDR1 and CDR2 sequences are MDHEN and SYDVKM. CDR3 amino acids: CASSPRQSPSGNTIYF.

The genes are TRBV3-1 and TRBJ2-1; the D gene TCRdb calls, TRBD2, cannot be checked with no DNA. The CDR3 has 15 residues. Germline assignment: CDR1 LGHDT and CDR2 YNNKEL (reference sequence). CDR3 sequence reads: CASSLEGTWSNEQFF.

The chain employs TRBV29-1 and TRBJ1-1. The germline V gene encodes CDR1 SQVTM and CDR2 ANQGSEA. The CDR3 loop spans 12 amino acids. CDR3: CSVSLGNTEAFF.

The rearrangement uses TRBV6-4 and TRBJ2-2; the D call from TCRdb, TRBD1, cannot be confirmed without DNA. Germline-derived CDR1 and CDR2 are MRHNA and SNTAGT. This CDR3 region has 15 residues. The CDR3 here is CASSPTGANTGELFF.

This sequence joins TRBV2 and TRBJ2-3; the D call of TRBD1 rests on TCRdb alone, since no DNA is present to check it. Germline assignment: CDR1 SNHLY and CDR2 FYNNEI. The CDR3 covers 17 residues. This CDR3 is CASSDPGGGGSTDTQYF.

The CDR3 reads CATAEGNIQYF. The rearrangement joins TRBV7-2 to TRBJ2-4; the D gene TCRdb calls, TRBD2, cannot be checked with no DNA. The CDR3 loop spans 11 amino acids. Germline V CDR1 and CDR2: SGHTA, FQGNSA.

The chain couples TRBV7-9 to TRBJ1-1; TCRdb lists TRBD1, though no DNA is available to test this call. This CDR3 region has 12 residues. In germline, CDR1 is SEHNR, CDR2 FQNEAQ (reference sequence). Here the CDR3 reads CASSSGQGQAFF.

This chain uses TRBV29-1 with TRBJ2-7; TCRdb outputs TRBD1, but without DNA this stays unchecked. The CDR3 covers 12 residues. Germline assignment: CDR1 SQVTM and CDR2 ANQGSEA. The CDR3 sequence is CSVESGAYEQYF.

The rearrangement links TRBV28 to TRBJ2-1; TCRdb selects TRBD2, and the lack of DNA leaves this call unchecked. This CDR3 contains 13 residues. Germline CDR1 is MDHEN and CDR2 is SYDVKM. The CDR3 sequence is CASTPAGGPGQFF. Complete variable domain (other parts from reference TRBV28 and TRBJ2-1): DVKVTQSSRYLVKRTGEKVFLECVQDMDHENMFWYRQDPGLGLRLIYFSYDVKMKEKGDIPEGYSVSREKKERFSLILESASTNQTSMYLCASTPAGGPGQFFGPGTRLTVL.

This chain links TRBV12-3 or TRBV12-4 with TRBJ2-1; the D call from TCRdb, TRBD1, cannot be confirmed without DNA. There are 15 residues in the CDR3. The CDR3 sequence is CASSLMQGIYNEQFF.

V is TRBV20-1 and J is TRBJ2-7; TCRdb's D call of TRBD1 is untestable without DNA. This CDR3 comprises 14 residues. Germline-derived CDR1 and CDR2 are DFQATT and SNEGSKA (reference sequence). The CDR3: CSARDTGVGYEQYF.

The rearrangement uses TRBV28 and TRBJ1-2; the TCRdb call, TRBD1, lacks DNA for checking. This CDR3 contains 13 residues. The V gene's germline CDR1 is MDHEN and CDR2 SYDVKM. This chain's CDR3 is CASSPGQGVGYTF.